In its sample, the clone carrying this TCR beta chain is medium-sized. Unmatched junction bases numbered 8, after V lost 3 bases and J lost 8 bases. Germline-derived CDR1 and CDR2 are KGHDR and SFDVKD. The CDR3 totals 14 residues. Multiplex PCR in two rounds served to amplify TCR beta CDR3 from genomic DNA. Gene-specific TRBV and TRBJ primers were used in PCR round one. TCRdb called the multiplex PCR reads again in MiXCR, with one record for every CDR3 protein. The data show 20,000 to 30,000 distinct CDR3 sequences, roughly two fifths seen once. These data belong to a study of prognosis after radiotherapy for stage I lung cancer. In the study overall: Squamous cell carcinoma was diagnosed in roughly seven patients and adenocarcinoma in about a dozen.

The sample in question was PBMCs, obtained before or after stereotactic body radiation therapy (not recorded which). This clonotype was obtained from a donor over 45 with non-small cell lung cancer. The J gene is TRBJ1-2, the V gene TRBV24-1; 7 bases align to TRBD1. DNA of the CDR3: TGTGCCACCAGTGATCCAGGGTCAGGGGGAGGCTACACCTTC. It encodes CATSDPGSGGGYTF.